The clone carrying this TCR beta chain turned up a few times. The antigen is unknown. CDR1 is DFQATT, CDR2 SNEGSKA, per germline (reference sequence). This CDR3 spans 14 amino acids. Trimming pared 6 bases from V and 2 bases from J, leaving 15 bases between. This entry belongs to a study of identical twins. Study-level points and caveats: Fewer insertions marked abundant cord blood beta clonotypes; young adult naive trended weakly, memory not at all.

After template switching added a universal primer site, the resulting cDNA carried unique molecular identifiers. In TCRdb, the 5' RACE reads were re-called with MiXCR into one record per CDR3 protein. Among some 210,000 distinct CDR3 sequences listed, more than 15% were seen once. These data were also filed under a second study, of T cells expressing NK-cell markers. That source adds: Of CD8+ T cells, 1.0-7.0% belonged to dominant NKG2C+ clonotypes in several donors.

The genes are TRBV20-1 and TRBJ2-3, with a weak D call TRBD1 (6 bases). The sequenced material came from CD8+ T cells sorted from blood. This receptor was obtained from a woman between 18 and 29 years old in good health. In nucleotides, the CDR3 is TGCAGTGCACCGACAGGTTTCCTCACAGATACGCAGTATTTT. Amino acid sequence: CSAPTGFLTDTQYF.